The clone carrying this T cell receptor beta chain is a singleton in its sample. Germline V gives CDR1 MGHRA, CDR2 YSYEKL. The CDR3 has 14 amino acids. V gave up 0 bases and J gave up 8 bases; unmatched junction bases: 3. These data originate in a study of blood T cell repertoires in COVID-19. Produced via immunoSEQ multiplex PCR; TCRdb's table is partial and in-frame only. The sample contains roughly 280,000 clones, around 86% of which appear only once. This chain joins TRBV4-1 and TRBJ2-1, with TRBD1 identical over 8 bases. Sample: peripheral blood. This clonotype was obtained from a man aged 45-60 years with acute or convalescent COVID-19. CDR3 region: CASSQEGTGDEQFF. The CDR3 region has the DNA TGCGCCAGCAGCCAAGAAGGGACAGGTGATGAGCAGTTCTTC.